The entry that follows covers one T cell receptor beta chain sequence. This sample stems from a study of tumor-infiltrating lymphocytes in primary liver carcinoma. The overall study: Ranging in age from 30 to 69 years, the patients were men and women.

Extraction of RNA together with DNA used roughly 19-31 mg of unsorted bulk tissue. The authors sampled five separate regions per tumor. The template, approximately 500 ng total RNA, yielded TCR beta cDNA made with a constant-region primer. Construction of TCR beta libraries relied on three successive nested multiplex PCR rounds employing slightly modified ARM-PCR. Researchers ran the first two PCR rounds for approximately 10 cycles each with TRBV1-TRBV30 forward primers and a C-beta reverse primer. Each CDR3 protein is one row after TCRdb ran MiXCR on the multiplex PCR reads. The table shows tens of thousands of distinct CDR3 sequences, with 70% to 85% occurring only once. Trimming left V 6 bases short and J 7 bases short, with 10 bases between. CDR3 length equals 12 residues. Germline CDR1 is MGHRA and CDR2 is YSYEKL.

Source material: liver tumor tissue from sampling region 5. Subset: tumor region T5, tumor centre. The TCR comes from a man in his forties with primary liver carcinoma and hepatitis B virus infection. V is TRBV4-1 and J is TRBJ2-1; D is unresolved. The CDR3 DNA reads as TGCGCCAGCAGTCGAGAAAGGAATGAGCAGTTCTTC. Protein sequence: CASSRERNEQFF.